This T cell receptor beta chain emerged from a study of blood T cell repertoires in COVID-19. Study context: Acute-phase and convalescent COVID-19 samples originated in the United States, Italy and Spain.

Trimming pared 0 bases from V and 1 base from J, leaving 11 bases between. The CDR3 runs 16 residues. Germline CDR1 SGHRS, CDR2 YFSETQ. Original processing notes: How many nucleated cells were present was estimated from reference gene primer amplification. The method was immunoSEQ multiplex PCR; TCRdb's version includes in-frame clones alone and lacks a portion of them. V, J and clone size were drawn from that table, and D and trimming were deduced from the DNA. The sample lists under 300,000 clones, approximately 80% seen once, with 4% to 4.5% in the top ten. What was sequenced was peripheral blood. The chain uses TRBV5-1 and TRBJ1-5, with a possible D match to TRBD1 (6 bases). The sequence was collected from a woman between 40 and 55 years old with active or convalescent COVID-19. CDR3 DNA sequence: TGCGCCAGCAGCTTGGGGGGGCCGTTAAGCAATCAGCCCCAGCATTTT. Protein product: CASSLGGPLSNQPQHF.